This T cell receptor (beta chain) appears in the sequencing data of a study of T cells after yellow fever vaccination. Looking at the study overall: SMART-Seq v4 Ultra Low Input handled preparation of low-cell-number fractions.

TCRdb called the 5' RACE reads again in MiXCR, with one record for every CDR3 protein. The table lists 300,000 to 400,000 distinct CDR3 sequences, about 9.5% of them singletons. Points on this clonotype: What it binds is unknown.

Study results and limitations: Peaking on day 5 versus 15, the secondary response was faster but weaker. Abundant contaminating clonotypes from the bulk population could appear in FACS-sorted repertoires.

This CDR3 has 13 residues. Deletions cut 4 bases from V and 7 bases from J, with 14 bases between. Germline assignment: CDR1 SGHTA and CDR2 FQGTGA. The TCR was taken from a man aged 18-30 years who received the YFV17D yellow fever vaccine. The specimen comprised PBMCs, sampled on the day of the first yellow fever vaccination. The chain joins TRBV7-3 to TRBJ2-7; D is possibly TRBD1 or TRBD2 (6 bases each). CDR3: CASSSGAVREQYF. The CDR3 DNA follows: TGTGCCAGCAGCTCGGGGGCAGTCAGGGAGCAGTACTTC.